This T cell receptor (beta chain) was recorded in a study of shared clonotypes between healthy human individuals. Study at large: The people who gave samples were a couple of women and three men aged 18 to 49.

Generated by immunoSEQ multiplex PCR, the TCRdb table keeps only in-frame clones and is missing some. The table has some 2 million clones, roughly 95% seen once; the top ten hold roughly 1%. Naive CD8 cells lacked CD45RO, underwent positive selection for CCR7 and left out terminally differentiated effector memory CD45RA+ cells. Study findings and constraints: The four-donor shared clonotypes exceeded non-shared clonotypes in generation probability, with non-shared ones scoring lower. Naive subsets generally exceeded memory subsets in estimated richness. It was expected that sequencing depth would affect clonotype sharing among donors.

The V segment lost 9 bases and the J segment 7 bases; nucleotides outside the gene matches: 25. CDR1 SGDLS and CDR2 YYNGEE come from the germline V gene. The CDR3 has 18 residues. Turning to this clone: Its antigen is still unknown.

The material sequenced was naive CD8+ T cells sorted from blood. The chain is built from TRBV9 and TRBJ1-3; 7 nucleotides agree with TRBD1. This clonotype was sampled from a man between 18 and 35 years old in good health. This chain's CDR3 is CATVRGQRPRSVGNTIYF. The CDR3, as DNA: TGTGCCACCGTTAGGGGACAGAGGCCGCGCTCGGTAGGTAACACCATATATTTT.